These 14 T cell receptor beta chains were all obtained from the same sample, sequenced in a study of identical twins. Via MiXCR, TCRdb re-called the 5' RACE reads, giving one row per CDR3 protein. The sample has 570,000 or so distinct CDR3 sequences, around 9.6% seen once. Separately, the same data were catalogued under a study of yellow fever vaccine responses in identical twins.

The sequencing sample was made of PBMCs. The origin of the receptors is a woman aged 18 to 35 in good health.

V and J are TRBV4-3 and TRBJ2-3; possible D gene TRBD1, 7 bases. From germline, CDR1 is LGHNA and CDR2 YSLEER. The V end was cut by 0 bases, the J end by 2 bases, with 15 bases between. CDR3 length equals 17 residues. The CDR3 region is CASSQDSAGGLTDTQYF. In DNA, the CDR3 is TGCGCCAGCAGCCAAGATTCAGCAGGGGGACTCACAGATACGCAGTATTTT.

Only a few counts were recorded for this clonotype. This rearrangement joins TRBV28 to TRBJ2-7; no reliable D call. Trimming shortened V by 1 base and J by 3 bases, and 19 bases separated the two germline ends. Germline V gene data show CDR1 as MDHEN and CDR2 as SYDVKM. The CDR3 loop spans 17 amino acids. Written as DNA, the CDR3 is TGTGCCAGCAGTTTATTTCCAGGCCCTACCGGTGACTACGAGCAGTACTTC. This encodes CASSLFPGPTGDYEQYF.

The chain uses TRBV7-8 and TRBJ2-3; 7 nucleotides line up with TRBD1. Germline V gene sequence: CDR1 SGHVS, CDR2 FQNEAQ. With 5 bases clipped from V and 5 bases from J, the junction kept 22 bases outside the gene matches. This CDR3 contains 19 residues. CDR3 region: CASSALEVFTGAVQDTQYF. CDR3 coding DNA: TGTGCCAGCAGCGCACTCGAGGTATTTACAGGGGCGGTACAAGATACGCAGTATTTT.

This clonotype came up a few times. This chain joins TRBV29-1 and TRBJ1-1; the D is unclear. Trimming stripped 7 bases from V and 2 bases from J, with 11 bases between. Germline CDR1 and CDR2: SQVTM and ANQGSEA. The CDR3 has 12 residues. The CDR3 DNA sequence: TGCAGCGCTCGGGAGATCAACACTGAAGCTTTCTTT. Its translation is CSAREINTEAFF.

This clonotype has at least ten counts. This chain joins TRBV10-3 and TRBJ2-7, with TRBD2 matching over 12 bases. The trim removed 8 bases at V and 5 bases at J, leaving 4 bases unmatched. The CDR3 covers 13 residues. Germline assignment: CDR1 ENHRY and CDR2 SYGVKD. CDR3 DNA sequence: TGTGCCATCGGACTAGCGGGAAGCGACGAGCAGTACTTC. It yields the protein CAIGLAGSDEQYF.

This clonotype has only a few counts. The CDR3 sequence is CASTQPFCDAKNIQYF. The CDR3 bases are TGTGCCAGCACCCAACCTTTCTGCGACGCCAAAAACATTCAGTACTTC. This chain joins TRBV11-3 and TRBJ2-4; D remains ambiguous. V lost 7 bases and J 1 base, leaving 17 bases between the germline ends. This CDR3 is 16 amino acids long. CDR1 and CDR2 from the germline V gene are SGHNT and YENEEA. Looking up the rest from reference TRBV11-3 and TRBJ2-4 gives the full variable domain: EAGVVQSPRYKIIEKKQPVAFWCNPISGHNTLYWYLQNLGQGPELLIRYENEEAVDDSQLPKDRFSAERLKGVDSTLKIQPAELGDSAVYLCASTQPFCDAKNIQYFGAGTRLSVL.

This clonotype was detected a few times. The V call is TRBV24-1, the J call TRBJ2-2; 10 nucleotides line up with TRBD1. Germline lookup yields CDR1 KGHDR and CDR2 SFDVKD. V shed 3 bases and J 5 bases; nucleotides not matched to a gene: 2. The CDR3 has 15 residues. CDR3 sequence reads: CATSDRDRGTGELFF. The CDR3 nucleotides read TGTGCCACCAGTGATCGGGACAGGGGTACCGGGGAGCTGTTTTTT.

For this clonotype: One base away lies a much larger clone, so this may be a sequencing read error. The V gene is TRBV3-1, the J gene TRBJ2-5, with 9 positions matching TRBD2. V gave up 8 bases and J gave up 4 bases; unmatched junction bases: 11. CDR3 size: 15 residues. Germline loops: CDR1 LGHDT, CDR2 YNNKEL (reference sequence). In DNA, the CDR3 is TGTGCCAGCTGCCTTCCGCGGGAGGGCTTAGAGACCCAGTACTTC. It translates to CASCLPREGLETQYF.

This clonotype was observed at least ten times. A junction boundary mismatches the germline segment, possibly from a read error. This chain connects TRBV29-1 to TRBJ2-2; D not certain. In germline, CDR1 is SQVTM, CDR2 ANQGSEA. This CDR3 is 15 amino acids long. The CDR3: CSVETQHLGTAELFF. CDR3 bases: TGCAGCGTTGAAACACAGCACCTGGGAACCGCGGAGCTGTTTTTT.

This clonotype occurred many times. CDR3 nucleotides: TGCAGTGCTGAACAGGGAACAGATACGCAGTATTTT. Amino acids: CSAEQGTDTQYF. V and J are TRBV20-1 and TRBJ2-3, with D possibly TRBD1 on 6 matching bases. This CDR3 comprises 12 residues. V was clipped by 5 bases and J by 3 bases, with 9 bases between them. Germline CDR1 is DFQATT and CDR2 is SNEGSKA (reference sequence).

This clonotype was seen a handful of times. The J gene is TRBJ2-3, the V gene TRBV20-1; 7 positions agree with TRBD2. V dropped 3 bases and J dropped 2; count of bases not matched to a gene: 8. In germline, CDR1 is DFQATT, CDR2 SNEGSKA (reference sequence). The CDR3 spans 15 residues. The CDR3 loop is CSASFPSGLTDTQYF. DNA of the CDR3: TGCAGTGCTAGTTTCCCTAGCGGCCTCACAGATACGCAGTATTTT.

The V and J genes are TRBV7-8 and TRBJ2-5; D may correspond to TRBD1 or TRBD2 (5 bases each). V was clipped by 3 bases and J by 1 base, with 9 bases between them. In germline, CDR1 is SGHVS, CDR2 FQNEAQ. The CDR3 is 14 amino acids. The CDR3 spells CASSFQGAQETQYF. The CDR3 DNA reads TGTGCCAGCAGCTTTCAGGGAGCCCAAGAGACCCAGTACTTC.

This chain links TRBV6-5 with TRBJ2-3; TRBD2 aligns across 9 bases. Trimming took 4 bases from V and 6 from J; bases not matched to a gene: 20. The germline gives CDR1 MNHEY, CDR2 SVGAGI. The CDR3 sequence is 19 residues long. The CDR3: CASSSPRLAGEWGPDTQYF. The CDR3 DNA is TGTGCCAGCAGTTCCCCCCGGTTAGCGGGAGAGTGGGGGCCGGATACGCAGTATTTT.

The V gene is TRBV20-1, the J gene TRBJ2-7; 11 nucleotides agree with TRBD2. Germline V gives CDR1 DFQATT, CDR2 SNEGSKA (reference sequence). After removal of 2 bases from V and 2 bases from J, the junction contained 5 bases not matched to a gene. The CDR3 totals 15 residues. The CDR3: CSARSSGGIPYEQYF. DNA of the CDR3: TGCAGTGCTAGATCTAGCGGGGGGATCCCCTACGAGCAGTACTTC.